This T cell receptor (beta chain) was sequenced during a study of blood T cell repertoires in COVID-19 (dated by TCRdb to 2020 to 2021). As for the study more broadly: Collaborator samples came from the United States, Italy and Spain and covered acute and convalescent phases of COVID-19. The material from the prospective study consisted of cDNA or gDNA derived from T cells, B-cell-depleted T cells, or PBMCs. The dataset comprised deeply sampled blood TCRbeta repertoires from subjects exposed to, actively infected with, or recovered from COVID-19. The repertoires were made available in a free public database intended to serve as a resource for research on the immune response to SARS-CoV-2. The samples were drawn from two sources: the first 160 participants of the ongoing ImmuneRACE study, and 1,000 to 1,500 subjects contributed by 6 global collaborators. Sample metadata almost always included a de-identified subject ID, COVID-19 status, age in years and sex. Where available, HLA class I and class II types were taken from metadata supplied by the sample provider and were not determined by assay-based typing.

The investigation overall reported the following: How much clinical and demographic metadata was included differed by source and by participant, and the metadata was provided uncurated.

TCRbeta CDR3 regions were amplified from genomic DNA using the immunoSEQ Assay, a bias-controlled multiplex PCR. Per the authors' processing: The number of nucleated cells in each sample was estimated from the amplification of reference gene primers within the assay. To quantify the absolute abundance of each unique TCRbeta CDR3 rearrangement, sequence reads were collapsed and filtered. For each sample, productive Simpson clonality was calculated as the square root of Simpson's diversity index over productive rearrangements. In TCRdb, the immuneACCESS table is reduced to in-frame sequences with V and J assigned. These tables do not hold every clone; where another copy was compared, an unresolved V gene accounts for under half, and the others remain unexplained. For V, J and clone size, that table is used; D and trimming come from the DNA. The sample table shows around 100,000 clones, and around nine tenths are seen once. The ten most abundant clones make up roughly 4.5% of the sample.

There are 14 amino acids in the CDR3, from cysteine to phenylalanine inclusive. Left in the record is the CDR3 DNA by itself, 42 bases read in frame from the first base. The junction carries 8 bases between V and J, which are trimmed by 2 bases and 1 base respectively. The germline V gene encodes CDR1 LNHNV and CDR2 YYDKDF (reference sequence). The collaborating institutions used their own protocols to collect whole blood in K2EDTA tubes. Collaborator samples were shipped for TCRbeta analysis as frozen whole blood, isolated PBMCs, or DNA extracted from either sample type. With regard to this clone: The antigen it binds to is not known. Nothing much larger sits one base from this clone, and base qualities are not available.

Sequences were obtained from peripheral blood. This sequence uses TRBV15 and TRBJ1-1; the D gene is unclear. This clonotype originated in a man aged 40-49 years with acute or convalescent COVID-19. CDR3 loop: CATSRQIKNTEAFF. At the DNA level, the sequence is TGTGCCACCAGCAGACAGATTAAGAACACTGAAGCTTTCTTT.